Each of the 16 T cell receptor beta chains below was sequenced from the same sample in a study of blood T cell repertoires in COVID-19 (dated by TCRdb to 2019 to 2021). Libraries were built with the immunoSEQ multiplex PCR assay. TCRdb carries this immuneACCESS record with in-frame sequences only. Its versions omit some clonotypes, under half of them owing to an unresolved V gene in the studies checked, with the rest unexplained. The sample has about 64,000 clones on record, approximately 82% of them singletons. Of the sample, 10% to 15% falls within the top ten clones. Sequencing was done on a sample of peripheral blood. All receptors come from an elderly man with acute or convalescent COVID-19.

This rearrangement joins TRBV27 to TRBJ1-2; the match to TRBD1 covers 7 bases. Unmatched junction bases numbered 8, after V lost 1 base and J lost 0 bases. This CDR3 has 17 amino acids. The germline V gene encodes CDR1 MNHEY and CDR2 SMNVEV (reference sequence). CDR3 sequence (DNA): TGTGCCAGCAGTTTATTGTCGGACAGGCTAGCTAACTATGGCTACACCTTC. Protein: CASSLLSDRLANYGYTF.

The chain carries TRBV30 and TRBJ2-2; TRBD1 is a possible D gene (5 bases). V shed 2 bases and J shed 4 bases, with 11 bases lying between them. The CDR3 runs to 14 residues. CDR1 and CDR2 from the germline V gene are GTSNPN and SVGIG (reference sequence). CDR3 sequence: CAWSTRQITGELFF. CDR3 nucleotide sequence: TGTGCCTGGAGTACAAGACAGATCACCGGGGAGCTGTTTTTT.

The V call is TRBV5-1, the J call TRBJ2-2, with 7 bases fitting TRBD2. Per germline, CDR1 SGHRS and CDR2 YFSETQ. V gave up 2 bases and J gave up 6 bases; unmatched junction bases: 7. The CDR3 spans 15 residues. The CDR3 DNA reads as TGCGCCAGCAGCTTTAGCGGGCAGGAGCCCGGGGAGCTGTTTTTT. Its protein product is CASSFSGQEPGELFF.

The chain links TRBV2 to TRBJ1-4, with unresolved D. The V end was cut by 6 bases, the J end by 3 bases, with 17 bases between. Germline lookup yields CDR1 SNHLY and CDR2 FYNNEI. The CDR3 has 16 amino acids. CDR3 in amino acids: CASRGGVWASNEKLFF. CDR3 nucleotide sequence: TGTGCCAGCAGAGGAGGCGTCTGGGCTTCTAATGAAAAACTGTTTTTT.

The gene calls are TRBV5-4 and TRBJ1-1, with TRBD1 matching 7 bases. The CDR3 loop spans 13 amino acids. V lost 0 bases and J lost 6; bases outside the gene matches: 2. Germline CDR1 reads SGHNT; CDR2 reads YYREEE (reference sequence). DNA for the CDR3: TGTGCCAGCAGCTTGGGGCAGGGGGCTGAAGCTTTCTTT. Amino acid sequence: CASSLGQGAEAFF.

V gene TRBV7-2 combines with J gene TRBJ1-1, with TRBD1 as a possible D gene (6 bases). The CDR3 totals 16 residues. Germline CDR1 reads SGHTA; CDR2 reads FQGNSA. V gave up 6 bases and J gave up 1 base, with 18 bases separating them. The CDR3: CASSRSGTLRNTEAFF. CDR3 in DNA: TGTGCCAGCAGTCGGTCCGGGACACTACGGAACACTGAAGCTTTCTTT.

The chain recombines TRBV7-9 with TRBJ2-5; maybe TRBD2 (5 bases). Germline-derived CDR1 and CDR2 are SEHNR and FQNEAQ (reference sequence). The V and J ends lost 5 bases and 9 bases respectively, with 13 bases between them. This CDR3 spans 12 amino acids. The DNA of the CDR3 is TGTGCCAGCAGCCCCCAGTCGGAGGCCCAGTACTTC. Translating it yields CASSPQSEAQYF.

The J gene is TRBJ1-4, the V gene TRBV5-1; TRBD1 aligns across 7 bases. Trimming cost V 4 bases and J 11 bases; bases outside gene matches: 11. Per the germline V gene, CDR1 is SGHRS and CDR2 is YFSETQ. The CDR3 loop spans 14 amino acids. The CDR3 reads CASSRDSQIDKLFF. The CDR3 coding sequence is TGCGCCAGCAGCAGGGACAGCCAAATAGACAAACTGTTTTTT.

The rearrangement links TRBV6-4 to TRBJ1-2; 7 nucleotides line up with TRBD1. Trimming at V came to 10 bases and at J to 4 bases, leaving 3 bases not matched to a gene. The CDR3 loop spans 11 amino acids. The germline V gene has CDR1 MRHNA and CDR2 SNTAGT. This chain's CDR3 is CATRDSYGYTF. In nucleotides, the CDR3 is TGTGCCACCCGGGACAGCTATGGCTACACCTTC.

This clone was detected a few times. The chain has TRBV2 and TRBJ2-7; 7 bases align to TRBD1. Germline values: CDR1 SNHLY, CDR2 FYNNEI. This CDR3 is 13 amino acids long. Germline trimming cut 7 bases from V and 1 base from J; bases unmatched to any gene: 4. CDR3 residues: CASTGTDSYEQYF. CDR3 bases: TGTGCCAGCACCGGGACAGATTCCTACGAGCAGTACTTC.

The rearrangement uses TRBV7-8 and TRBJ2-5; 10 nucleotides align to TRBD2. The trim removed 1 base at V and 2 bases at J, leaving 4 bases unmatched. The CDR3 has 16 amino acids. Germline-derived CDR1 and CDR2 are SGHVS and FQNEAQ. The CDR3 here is CASSLVAGGRQETQYF. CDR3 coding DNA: TGTGCCAGCAGCTTAGTAGCGGGAGGCCGACAAGAGACCCAGTACTTC. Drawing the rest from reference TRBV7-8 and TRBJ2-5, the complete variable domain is GAGVSQSPRYKVAKRGQDVALRCDPISGHVSLFWYQQALGQGPEFLTYFQNEAQLDKSGLPSDRFFAERPEGSVSTLKIQRTQQEDSAVYLCASSLVAGGRQETQYFGPGTRLLVL.

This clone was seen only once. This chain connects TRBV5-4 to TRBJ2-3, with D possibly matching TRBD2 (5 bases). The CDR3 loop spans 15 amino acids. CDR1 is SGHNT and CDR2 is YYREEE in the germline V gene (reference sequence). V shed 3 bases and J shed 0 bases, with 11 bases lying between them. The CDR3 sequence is CASSSDSTSTDTQYF. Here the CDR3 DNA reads TGTGCCAGCAGCTCGGACTCAACTAGCACAGATACGCAGTATTTT.

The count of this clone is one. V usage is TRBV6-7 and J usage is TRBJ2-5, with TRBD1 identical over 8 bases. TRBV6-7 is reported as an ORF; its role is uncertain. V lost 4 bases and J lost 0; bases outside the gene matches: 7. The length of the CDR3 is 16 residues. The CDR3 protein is CASSCHRGCHQETQYF. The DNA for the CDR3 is TGTGCCAGCAGTTGTCACAGGGGGTGCCACCAAGAGACCCAGTACTTC.

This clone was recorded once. The DNA of the CDR3 is TGCGCCAGCAGCTTGAACACAGGGACTGAAGCTTTCTTT. This sequence encodes CASSLNTGTEAFF. The V gene is TRBV5-1, the J gene TRBJ1-1; perhaps TRBD1 as D (6 bases). V was cut by 1 base and J by 5 bases, with 9 bases left in between. The CDR3 is 13 amino acids. Germline lookup yields CDR1 SGHRS and CDR2 YFSETQ. Supplemented by reference TRBV5-1 and TRBJ1-1, the full variable domain reads KAGVTQTPRYLIKTRGQQVTLSCSPISGHRSVSWYQQTPGQGLQFLFEYFSETQRNKGNFPGRFSGRQFSNSRSEMNVSTLELGDSALYLCASSLNTGTEAFFGQGTRLTVV.

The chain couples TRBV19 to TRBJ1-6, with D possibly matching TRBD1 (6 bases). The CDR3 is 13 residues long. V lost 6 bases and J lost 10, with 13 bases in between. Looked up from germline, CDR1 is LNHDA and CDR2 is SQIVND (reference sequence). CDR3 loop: CASRLQGNSPLHF. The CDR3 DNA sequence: TGTGCCAGTAGACTACAGGGAAACTCACCCCTCCACTTT.

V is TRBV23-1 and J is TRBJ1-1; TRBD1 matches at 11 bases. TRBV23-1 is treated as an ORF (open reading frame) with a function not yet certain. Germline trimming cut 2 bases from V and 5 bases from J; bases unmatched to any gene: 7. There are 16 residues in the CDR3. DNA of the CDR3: TGCGCCAGCAGTCAAACGGACAGGGGGCGGCGGACTGAAGCTTTCTTT. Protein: CASSQTDRGRRTEAFF.